This T cell receptor beta chain was retrieved from a study of T-cell reconstitution after alpha-beta-depleted transplantation in children. Preparation of the TCRbeta library used unique molecular identifiers. TCRdb re-derived calls from the PCR reads in MiXCR, one entry per CDR3 protein. The profile shows some 640,000 distinct CDR3 sequences, 16% of them singletons. The germline gives CDR1 ENHRY, CDR2 SYGVKD. V dropped 6 bases and J dropped 1 base, with 18 bases sitting between them. The CDR3 length is 16 residues. The sequence was collected from a human donor who donated a stem cell graft to a child with acute myeloid leukemia. This chain connects TRBV10-3 to TRBJ1-1; D possibly corresponds to TRBD1 (5 bases). The sequencing used PBMCs from the stem cell graft donor, collected from the stem cell graft. This chain's CDR3 is CAISPGPLGENTEAFF. CDR3 sequence (DNA): TGTGCCATCAGCCCCGGGCCCCTGGGGGAGAACACTGAAGCTTTCTTT.